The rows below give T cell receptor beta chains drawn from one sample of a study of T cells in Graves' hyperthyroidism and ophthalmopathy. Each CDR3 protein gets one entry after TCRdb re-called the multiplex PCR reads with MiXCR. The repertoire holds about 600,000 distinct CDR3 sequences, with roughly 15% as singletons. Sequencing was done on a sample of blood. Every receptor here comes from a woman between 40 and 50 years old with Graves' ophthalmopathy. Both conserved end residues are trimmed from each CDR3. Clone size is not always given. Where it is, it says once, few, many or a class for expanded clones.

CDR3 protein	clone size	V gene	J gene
ASSPRGGGAGELF	few	TRBV7-8	TRBJ2-2
ASSPLAGGGTDTQY	many	TRBV18	TRBJ2-3
ANMTGGETGELF	NA	TRBV2	TRBJ2-2
ASSPLFTGELF	many	TRBV2	TRBJ2-2
ASSRGTGGADEQF	many	TRBV18	TRBJ2-1
ASSARTGIHEQY	NA	TRBV18	TRBJ2-7
ATSIGTSGRGEETQY	NA	TRBV15	TRBJ2-5
ASRAPRGQGEGNIQY	NA	TRBV2	TRBJ2-4
ASSRSTGKNTEAF	many	TRBV9	TRBJ1-1
SAHLNEKLF	few	TRBV20-1	TRBJ1-4
ASKVSPDSQETQY	few	TRBV5-1	TRBJ2-5
ASSRGVNTGELF	many	TRBV6-1	TRBJ2-2
ASSLWRGAGDQETQY	many	TRBV7-8	TRBJ2-5
ASSQDGDHETQY	many	TRBV4-2	TRBJ2-5
ASSSGASYEQY	few	TRBV13	TRBJ2-7
SVVETGLSYEQY	NA	TRBV29-1	TRBJ2-7
ASSFIGAGAYNEQF	few	TRBV28	TRBJ2-1
ASRRKGAPYEQY	many	TRBV2	TRBJ2-7
AWRDTEAF	many	TRBV30	TRBJ1-1
ASSFVGANTDTQY	NA	TRBV5-1	TRBJ2-3
ASSLGLNNEQF	many	TRBV7-9	TRBJ2-1
ASSSRLAGGAYNYNEQF	few	TRBV7-9	TRBJ2-1
ASRFYGEGEQY	many	TRBV28	TRBJ2-7
ASSNGRFEQY	many	TRBV19	TRBJ2-7
ASSHPGQGAVGELF	NA	TRBV19	TRBJ2-2
ASSLQGATNSPLH	NA	TRBV12-3/TRBV12-4	TRBJ1-6
ATSSGLAKNIQY	NA	TRBV27	TRBJ2-4
ASSLGRIRGGETQY	few	TRBV27	TRBJ2-5
ASSPTGFEQY	NA	TRBV12-3/TRBV12-4	TRBJ2-7
ASSLGLRETQY	many	TRBV5-1	TRBJ2-5
ASSESTETQY	many	TRBV2	TRBJ2-5